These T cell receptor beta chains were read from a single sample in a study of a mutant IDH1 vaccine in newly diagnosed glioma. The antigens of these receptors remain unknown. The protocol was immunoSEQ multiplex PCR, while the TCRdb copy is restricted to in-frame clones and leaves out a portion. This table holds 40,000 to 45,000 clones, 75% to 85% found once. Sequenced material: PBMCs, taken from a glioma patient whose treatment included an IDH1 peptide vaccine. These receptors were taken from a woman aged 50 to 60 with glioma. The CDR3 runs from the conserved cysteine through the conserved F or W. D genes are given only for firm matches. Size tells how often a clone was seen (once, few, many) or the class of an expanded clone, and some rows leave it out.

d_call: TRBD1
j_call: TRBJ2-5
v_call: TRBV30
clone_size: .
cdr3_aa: CAWSGPGTGGRETQYF
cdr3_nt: TGTGCCTGGAGTGGTCCCGGGACAGGGGGCCGGGAGACCCAGTACTTC

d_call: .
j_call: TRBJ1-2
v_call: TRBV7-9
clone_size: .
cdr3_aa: CASSQTTGQRNYGYTF
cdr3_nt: TGTGCCAGCAGCCAGACCACGGGGCAGCGCAACTATGGCTACACCTTC

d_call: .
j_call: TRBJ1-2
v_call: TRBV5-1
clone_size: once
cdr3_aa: CASSLGSVGYGYTF
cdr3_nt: TGCGCCAGCAGCTTGGGGAGCGTGGGATATGGCTACACCTTC

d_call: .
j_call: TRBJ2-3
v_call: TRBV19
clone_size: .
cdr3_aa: CASSFVRTSDTQYF
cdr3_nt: TGTGCCAGTAGTTTTGTACGGACAAGTGATACGCAGTATTTT

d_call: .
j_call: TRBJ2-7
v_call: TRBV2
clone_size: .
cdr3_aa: CASTETPTEIYEQYF
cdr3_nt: TGTGCCAGCACCGAAACCCCGACAGAGATCTACGAGCAGTACTTC

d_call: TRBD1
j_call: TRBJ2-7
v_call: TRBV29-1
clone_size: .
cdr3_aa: CSVIVGQGFSEQYF
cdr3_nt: TGCAGCGTTATCGTGGGACAGGGTTTCAGCGAGCAGTACTTC

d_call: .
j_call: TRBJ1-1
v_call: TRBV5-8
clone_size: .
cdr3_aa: CASSLGTLFGEDTEAFF
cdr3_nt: TGTGCCAGCAGCTTGGGGACCCTCTTTGGAGAGGACACTGAAGCTTTCTTT

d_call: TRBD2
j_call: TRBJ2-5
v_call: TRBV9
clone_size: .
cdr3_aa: CASSVGTSGGQETQYF
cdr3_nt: TGTGCCAGCAGCGTAGGGACTAGCGGGGGACAAGAGACCCAGTACTTC

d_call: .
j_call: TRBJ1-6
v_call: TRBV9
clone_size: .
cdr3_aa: CASSVRGSNSPLHF
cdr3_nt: TGTGCCAGCAGCGTAAGGGGCTCCAATTCACCCCTCCACTTT

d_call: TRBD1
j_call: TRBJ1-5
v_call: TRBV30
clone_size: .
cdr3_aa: CAWSEGTGRMPQHF
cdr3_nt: TGTGCCTGGAGTGAGGGGACAGGGAGAATGCCCCAGCATTTT

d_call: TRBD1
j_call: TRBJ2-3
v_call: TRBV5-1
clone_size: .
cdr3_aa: CASSLGQGSDTQYF
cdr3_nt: TGCGCCAGCAGCCTGGGACAGGGCTCAGATACGCAGTATTTT

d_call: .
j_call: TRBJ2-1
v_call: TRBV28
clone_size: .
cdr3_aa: CASSLGGTYNEQFF
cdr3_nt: TGTGCCAGCAGTTTGGGGGGTACCTACAATGAGCAGTTCTTC

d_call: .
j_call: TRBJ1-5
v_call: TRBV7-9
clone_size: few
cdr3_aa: CASSLDEAQPQHF
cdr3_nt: TGTGCCAGCAGCTTAGACGAGGCTCAGCCCCAGCATTTT

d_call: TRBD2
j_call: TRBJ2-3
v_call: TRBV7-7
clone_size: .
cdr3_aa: CAAGGAKLGTDTQYF
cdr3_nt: TGTGCCGCCGGGGGGGCCAAGTTGGGGACAGATACGCAGTATTTT

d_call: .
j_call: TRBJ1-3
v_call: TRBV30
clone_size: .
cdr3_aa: CAWRVHSGNTIYF
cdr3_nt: TGTGCCTGGAGGGTACACTCTGGAAACACCATATATTTT

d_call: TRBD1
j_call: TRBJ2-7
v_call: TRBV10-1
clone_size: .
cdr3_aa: CASSPGQGLYKQYF
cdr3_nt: TGCGCCAGCAGTCCGGGACAGGGACTTTACAAGCAGTACTTC

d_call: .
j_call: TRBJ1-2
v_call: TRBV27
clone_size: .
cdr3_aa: CASSLTLQGFGGYTF
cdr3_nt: TGTGCCAGCAGTTTAACCCTCCAGGGGTTCGGGGGCTACACCTTC

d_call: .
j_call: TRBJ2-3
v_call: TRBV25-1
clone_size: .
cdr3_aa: CASSEHGRRLGPDTQYF
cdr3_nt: TGTGCCAGCAGTGAGCACGGACGGCGGCTGGGGCCAGATACGCAGTATTTT